The text below deals with one T cell receptor beta chain. The record originates from a study of T cell changes during pregnancy in multiple sclerosis. Measured with immunoSEQ multiplex PCR; TCRdb has only the in-frame clones, and not every one. The profile shows about 40,000 clones, approximately 94% of them singletons. CDR3 length: 15 amino acids. Losses at the gene ends were 4 bases for V and 6 bases for J; bases not matched to a gene: 1. CDR1 is SNHLY, CDR2 FYNNEI, per germline. The receptor's source is a female donor with multiple sclerosis, enrolled in a pregnancy study. The V and J genes are TRBV2 and TRBJ2-1; 15 nucleotides align to TRBD2. This sample comprised peripheral blood, obtained before pregnancy. The CDR3 loop reads CASSGTSGRANEQFF. CDR3 DNA: TGTGCCAGCAGTGGGACTAGCGGGAGGGCCAATGAGCAGTTCTTC.